This TCR beta chain was identified during a study of CD8 T cells in Susac syndrome. Random hexamers served to reverse transcribe about 0.5 to 1 ug RNA. TCRdb reprocessed the immunoSEQ multiplex PCR reads with MiXCR, giving one entry per CDR3 protein. The table shows roughly 200,000 distinct CDR3 sequences, with 85% to 95% occurring only once. The CDR3 has 15 residues. The germline V gene encodes CDR1 MGHDK and CDR2 SYGVNS. The V gene lost 5 bases and the J gene lost 3 bases, with 17 bases spanning the gap. It was negative isolation that provided the CD8+ and CD4+ T cells, whereas TEMRA cells were enriched by FACS.

The clonotype originates from a human donor in good health. The sequenced material came from CD4+ T cells from PBMCs. The chain has TRBV25-1 and TRBJ2-7; no firm D call. In nucleotides, the CDR3 is TGTGCCAGCAGTTCGCTGGGTTCACAGAACTACGAGCAGTACTTC. As protein: CASSSLGSQNYEQYF.